These 20 T cell receptor beta chains originate from one sample sequenced in a study of T cells expressing NK-cell markers. TCRdb reprocessed the 5' RACE reads, keeping one entry per CDR3 protein, no DNA. Its listing shows about 460,000 distinct CDR3 sequences. The sequenced sample was blood T cells: a sorted CD56 or NKG2C T cell subset, CD4+ or CD8+ T cells, or bulk PBMC T cells (not recorded which). These receptors all stem from a woman between 45 and 60 years old in good health.

The chain joins TRBV2 to TRBJ2-1; TCRdb designates TRBD2, a call that cannot be tested without DNA. The CDR3 is 15 residues long. Per germline, CDR1 SNHLY and CDR2 FYNNEI. This CDR3 is CASSGSLLSYNEQFF.

The chain has TRBV24-1 and TRBJ2-1. The V gene's germline CDR1 is KGHDR and CDR2 SFDVKD. This CDR3 has 15 residues. The CDR3 is CATSDLRGLGSEQFF.

CDR3: CASSPPRARNIQYF. The chain joins TRBV12-3 or TRBV12-4 to TRBJ2-4; TCRdb returns TRBD1, unconfirmable since there is no DNA. The CDR3 is made up of 14 amino acids.

The chain combines TRBV9 with TRBJ2-5; TCRdb calls TRBD2, which cannot be checked without DNA. Germline loops: CDR1 SGDLS, CDR2 YYNGEE. The CDR3 is 16 residues long. The CDR3 region is CASSEGTSGKGETQYF.

V gene TRBV19 combines with J gene TRBJ2-7; the TCRdb D gene call, TRBD2, has no DNA to confirm it. CDR1 and CDR2 (germline): LNHDA, SQIVND (reference sequence). The CDR3 runs 14 residues. The CDR3 sequence: CASSIGAGGHEQYF.

The gene calls are TRBV12-3 or TRBV12-4 and TRBJ2-1. The CDR3 is 15 residues long. The CDR3 spells CASSLVGSGYNEQFF.

The chain uses TRBV1 and TRBJ2-7; TCRdb calls TRBD1, which cannot be checked without DNA. TRBV1 is tagged as a pseudogene. The CDR3 is 17 amino acids. The CDR3 reads CTSSRRSTGTVSYEQYF.

The V and J genes are TRBV10-3 and TRBJ2-1. This CDR3 spans 15 amino acids. Germline-derived CDR1 and CDR2 are ENHRY and SYGVKD. The CDR3 region is CAISESGDSYNEQFF.

The rearrangement joins TRBV11-2 to TRBJ2-1; the D call of TRBD1 rests on TCRdb alone, since no DNA is present to check it. The CDR3 contains 16 residues. The germline gives CDR1 SGHAT, CDR2 FQNNGV. The CDR3 is CASSFTSGSFVNEQFF.

The V call is TRBV11-2, the J call TRBJ2-1; TCRdb reports TRBD2, a call that lacks DNA to check it against. The CDR3 length is 15 residues. The germline CDR1 and CDR2 sequences are SGHAT and FQNNGV. CDR3 amino acids: CASSLVSGMYNEQFF.

The chain is built from TRBV7-9 and TRBJ2-2; no DNA is available, so the TRBD1 call from TCRdb remains unchecked. There are 14 residues in the CDR3. The germline CDR1 and CDR2 sequences are SEHNR and FQNEAQ (reference sequence). The CDR3 spells CASSLSRGTGELFF.

This rearrangement joins TRBV15 to TRBJ2-1; TCRdb's D call, TRBD1, is unchecked because there is no DNA. The CDR3 totals 14 residues. Germline CDR1 reads LNHNV; CDR2 reads YYDKDF (reference sequence). CDR3 region: CATSDHQGDNEQFF.

The chain is built from TRBV5-1 and TRBJ2-7; checking the TCRdb D call of TRBD2 is not possible without DNA. The germline gives CDR1 SGHRS, CDR2 YFSETQ. There are 14 residues in the CDR3. CDR3: CASSLLAGAYEQYF.

V is TRBV12-3 or TRBV12-4 and J is TRBJ2-5; TCRdb reports TRBD2, a call that lacks DNA to check it against. This CDR3 is 16 amino acids long. The CDR3 spells CASSLALIAGEETQYF.

This chain joins TRBV5-4 and TRBJ2-3; the D call from TCRdb, TRBD2, cannot be confirmed without DNA. Germline-derived CDR1 and CDR2 are SGHNT and YYREEE (reference sequence). This CDR3 has 15 residues. The CDR3 loop is CASSLNGEGTDTQYF.

V and J are TRBV5-1 and TRBJ1-6. CDR1 is SGHRS, CDR2 YFSETQ, per germline. The CDR3 runs 16 residues. CDR3 sequence reads: CASSLERGSYNSPLHF.

V gene TRBV5-1 combines with J gene TRBJ2-2; TCRdb's D gene call, TRBD2, goes unchecked for lack of DNA. The CDR3 covers 19 residues. From germline, CDR1 is SGHRS and CDR2 YFSETQ. The CDR3 reads CASSTIFTSGRGDTGELFF.

The V and J genes are TRBV6-1 and TRBJ1-1; TCRdb outputs TRBD1, but without DNA this stays unchecked. CDR3 size: 14 residues. Germline lookup yields CDR1 MNHNS and CDR2 SASEGT. CDR3 protein: CASSLQGGRTEAFF.

The V and J genes are TRBV7-9 and TRBJ2-5. This CDR3 has 12 amino acids. Germline-derived CDR1 and CDR2 are SEHNR and FQNEAQ (reference sequence). CDR3 amino acids: CASSPSGGTQYF.

The chain has TRBV27 and TRBJ1-6. Per the germline V gene, CDR1 is MNHEY and CDR2 is SMNVEV (reference sequence). The length of the CDR3 is 15 residues. CDR3 sequence: CASSLEFRRNSPLHF.